A selection of T cell receptor beta chains follows, all from one sample in a study of T cell changes during pregnancy in multiple sclerosis. The method was immunoSEQ multiplex PCR; TCRdb's version includes in-frame clones alone and lacks a portion of them. The data contain under 55,000 clones, approximately 91% of them singletons. This specimen consisted of CD4+ T cells from peripheral blood mononuclear cells, obtained after pregnancy. The receptors stem from a female donor in good health, enrolled as a control in a pregnancy study. The CDR3 runs from the conserved cysteine through the conserved F or W. A D gene is named only where the DNA matches it firmly. Clone size, where shown, is once, few, many, or a class for clones that have expanded.

v_call,d_call,clone_size,j_call,cdr3_aa,cdr3_nt
TRBV7-2,.,.,TRBJ2-7,CASSASYEQYF,TGTGCCAGCAGCGCGTCCTACGAGCAGTACTTC
TRBV4-1,.,.,TRBJ2-7,CASSQDLRVSPYEQYF,TGCGCCAGCAGCCAAGATCTCAGGGTTTCCCCCTACGAGCAGTACTTC
TRBV30,TRBD1,.,TRBJ1-4,CAWSSDRDEKLFF,TGTGCCTGGAGTTCCGACAGGGATGAAAAACTGTTTTTT
TRBV5-1,.,.,TRBJ1-3,CASREQPSGNTIYF,TGCGCCAGCAGAGAACAGCCCTCTGGAAACACCATATATTTT
TRBV28,.,.,TRBJ2-7,CASSLFRGTYEQYF,TGTGCCAGCAGTTTATTTCGGGGAACCTACGAGCAGTACTTC
TRBV6-5,.,.,TRBJ1-1,CASRITGLNTEAFF,TGTGCCAGCAGAATCACAGGGTTGAACACTGAAGCTTTCTTT
TRBV19,TRBD2,.,TRBJ2-3,CASSIEGGRPLHTQYF,TGTGCCAGTAGTATCGAAGGCGGGAGGCCCCTCCATACGCAGTATTTT
TRBV6-5,.,once,TRBJ2-6,CASSGPGANVLTF,TGTGCCAGCAGTGGGCCAGGGGCCAACGTCCTGACTTTC
TRBV5-4,TRBD2,.,TRBJ2-3,CASSLASGGGNTDTQYF,TGTGCCAGCAGCTTGGCCAGCGGCGGGGGGAACACAGATACGCAGTATTTT
TRBV5-1,.,.,TRBJ2-5,CASSGDIKETQYF,TGCGCCAGCAGCGGGGACATTAAAGAGACCCAGTACTTC
TRBV19,TRBD2,.,TRBJ2-3,CASNQRSGGRSTDTQYF,TGTGCCAGTAACCAAAGGAGTGGCGGGAGGTCAACAGATACGCAGTATTTT
TRBV5-4,.,.,TRBJ2-2,CASSYRTDYTGELFF,TGTGCCAGCAGCTATCGGACAGATTACACCGGGGAGCTGTTTTTT
TRBV7-2,.,.,TRBJ2-5,CASSLAVWASSQETQYF,TGTGCCAGCAGCTTAGCAGTCTGGGCCTCGAGCCAAGAGACCCAGTACTTC
TRBV5-4,.,.,TRBJ1-2,CASSPGRAGANYGYTF,TGTGCCAGCAGCCCCGGTAGGGCGGGGGCTAACTATGGCTACACCTTC
TRBV14,.,.,TRBJ1-1,CASSRRTGLNTEAFF,TGTGCCAGCAGCCGCCGTACGGGGTTGAACACTGAAGCTTTCTTT
TRBV2,TRBD1,.,TRBJ1-4,CASSERTGNEKLFF,TGTGCCAGCAGTGAAAGGACAGGGAATGAAAAACTGTTTTTT
TRBV11-3,TRBD1,.,TRBJ2-2,CASSSGQGIPGELFF,TGTGCCAGCAGCTCGGGACAGGGTATACCCGGGGAGCTGTTTTTT
TRBV13,TRBD1,.,TRBJ1-6,CASSFRTGWNSPLHF,TGTGCCAGCAGCTTTCGGACAGGTTGGAATTCACCCCTCCACTTT
TRBV6-5,TRBD1,once,TRBJ1-5,CASTTGDQPQHF,TGTGCCAGCACTACAGGGGACCAGCCCCAGCATTTT
TRBV27,.,.,TRBJ2-5,CASSLPQGPFSQETQYF,TGTGCCAGCAGTTTACCGCAGGGCCCCTTCTCCCAAGAGACCCAGTACTTC
TRBV6-5,.,.,TRBJ1-2,CASTLRSGDYGYTF,TGTGCCAGCACCCTAAGGTCGGGGGACTATGGCTACACCTTC
TRBV5-4,TRBD1,.,TRBJ1-1,CASSLNWDSEAFF,TGTGCCAGCAGCTTGAATTGGGACAGCGAAGCTTTCTTT
TRBV6-1,.,.,TRBJ2-7,CASSEAPRGIPYEQYF,TGTGCCAGCAGTGAAGCTCCCAGGGGAATCCCCTACGAGCAGTACTTC
TRBV18,TRBD1,few,TRBJ1-1,CASSSQGERTEAFF,TGTGCCAGCTCATCCCAGGGGGAAAGAACTGAAGCTTTCTTT
TRBV7-2,.,.,TRBJ2-3,CASSLSATTDTQYF,TGTGCCAGCAGCTTATCGGCGACAACAGATACGCAGTATTTT
TRBV28,TRBD1,.,TRBJ2-2,CASRLRTGGNTGELFF,TGTGCCAGCAGACTTAGGACAGGGGGCAACACCGGGGAGCTGTTTTTT
TRBV9,.,.,TRBJ2-3,CASSQTGPDTQYF,TGTGCCAGCAGCCAAACAGGTCCAGATACGCAGTATTTT
TRBV14,.,.,TRBJ1-4,CASSPSRTGNEKLFF,TGTGCCAGCAGCCCCTCAAGGACGGGGAATGAAAAACTGTTTTTT
TRBV5-1,.,.,TRBJ2-2,CASSLVVGPFGELFF,TGCGCCAGCAGCTTGGTTGTGGGCCCGTTCGGGGAGCTGTTTTTT
TRBV7-3,.,.,TRBJ2-3,CASSRQSADTQYF,TGTGCCAGCAGCCGACAGTCGGCAGATACGCAGTATTTT
TRBV11-1,.,.,TRBJ2-1,CASSFRDFNEQFF,TGTGCCAGCAGCTTCAGGGATTTCAATGAGCAGTTCTTC
TRBV2,.,.,TRBJ2-4,CAPTPGAKNIQYF,TGTGCCCCCACGCCGGGAGCCAAAAACATTCAGTACTTC
TRBV10-3,.,.,TRBJ1-5,CAISDSAGVGQPQHF,TGTGCCATCAGTGACTCGGCAGGGGTCGGTCAGCCCCAGCATTTT
TRBV6-1,.,.,TRBJ1-5,CASSDRRNQPQHF,TGTGCCAGCAGTGACAGGCGCAATCAGCCCCAGCATTTT
TRBV7-8,.,.,TRBJ2-1,CATSGLANYNEQFF,TGTGCCACAAGTGGGCTAGCGAACTACAATGAGCAGTTCTTC
TRBV28,.,.,TRBJ1-2,CASRQGSSYGYTF,TGTGCCAGCAGGCAGGGGTCAAGCTATGGCTACACCTTC
TRBV5-1,.,.,TRBJ1-1,CASSLDGFSSTEAFF,TGCGCCAGCAGCTTGGACGGGTTTTCTAGCACTGAAGCTTTCTTT
TRBV29-1,.,.,TRBJ1-1,CSVDRGGGRPAFF,TGCAGCGTTGATCGCGGGGGGGGACGGCCAGCTTTCTTT
TRBV6-6,.,.,TRBJ2-7,CASSTDGSYEQYF,TGTGCCAGCAGTACGGACGGGAGCTACGAGCAGTACTTC
TRBV5-6,.,.,TRBJ1-2,CASSSLNSYGYTF,TGTGCCAGCAGCTCGCTAAATTCCTATGGCTACACCTTC